The 29 T cell receptor beta chains below were found in one sample sequenced in a study of blood T cell repertoires in COVID-19. TCRdb keeps only in-frame clones here, not all; method: immunoSEQ multiplex PCR. Of 150,000 to 200,000 clones listed, roughly 84% are singletons. Sequencing was carried out using peripheral blood. The receptor source for this set is a woman older than 75 with acute or convalescent COVID-19.

V gene TRBV29-1 combines with J gene TRBJ1-5, with a weak D call TRBD1 (5 bases). With 6 bases removed from V and 0 bases from J, the gap between germline ends came to 9 bases. The CDR3 has 13 residues. Per the germline V gene, CDR1 is SQVTM and CDR2 is ANQGSEA. CDR3 DNA sequence: TGCAGCGTGACAGAGAATAGCAATCAGCCCCAGCATTTT. Translated, it gives CSVTENSNQPQHF.

This clone was picked up a small number of times. V is TRBV27 and J is TRBJ2-2; 7 bases are shared with TRBD1. Germline CDR1 is MNHEY and CDR2 is SMNVEV (reference sequence). The CDR3 is 16 residues long. V lost 6 bases to trimming and J lost 2 bases; unmatched junction nucleotides: 9. CDR3 region: CASSLDTGVNTGELFF. The CDR3 DNA sequence: TGTGCCAGCAGCCTAGATACAGGGGTCAACACCGGGGAGCTGTTTTTT.

The V and J genes are TRBV7-9 and TRBJ2-5; 10 bases match TRBD2. The CDR3 loop spans 14 amino acids. Germline V lookup: CDR1 SEHNR, CDR2 FQNEAQ (reference sequence). The trim removed 5 bases at V and 7 bases at J, leaving 7 bases unmatched. The CDR3 here is CASSPAGGVGTQYF. The CDR3, as DNA: TGTGCCAGCAGCCCAGCGGGAGGGGTGGGGACCCAGTACTTC.

The genes are TRBV18 and TRBJ1-4; 9 nucleotides match TRBD1. From germline, CDR1 is KGHSH and CDR2 LQKENI. V was clipped by 7 bases and J by 8 bases; unmatched bases: 8. The CDR3 sequence is 14 residues long. In DNA form, the CDR3 reads TGTGCCAGCTTCCCCGGGACAGGGTCGGAAAAACTGTTTTTT. Translation gives CASFPGTGSEKLFF.

Only a few counts were recorded for this clone. The same CDR3 can be traced to other DNA sequences in this sample. The CDR3 DNA sequence: TGCAGCGTTGAGGGGACAGCGAACACTGAAGCTTTCTTT. Its protein product is CSVEGTANTEAFF. V gene TRBV29-1 combines with J gene TRBJ1-1; 7 bases map to TRBD1. The CDR3 covers 13 residues. Germline V gene sequence: CDR1 SQVTM, CDR2 ANQGSEA. Trimming at V came to 3 bases and at J to 1 base, leaving 2 bases not matched to a gene. Combining the CDR3 with reference TRBV29-1 and TRBJ1-1 gives the whole variable domain SAVISQKPSRDICQRGTSLTIQCQVDSQVTMMFWYRQQPGQSLTLIATANQGSEATYESGFVIDKFPISRPNLTFSTLTVSNMSPEDSSIYLCSVEGTANTEAFFGQGTRLTVV.

This chain links TRBV24-1 with TRBJ1-6; no firm D call. There are 13 residues in the CDR3. Between the trimmed V and J ends, which lost 7 bases and 10 bases, there was a span of 13 bases. Germline V gives CDR1 KGHDR, CDR2 SFDVKD. CDR3 in amino acids: CATSRTKDSPLHF. Written as DNA, the CDR3 is TGTGCCACCAGCAGGACTAAGGACTCACCCCTCCACTTT.

Worth noting for this clone: Other nucleotide sequences in the sample specify the same CDR3. The chain employs TRBV30 and TRBJ1-2, with D perhaps TRBD1 (5 bases). The germline V gene has CDR1 GTSNPN and CDR2 SVGIG (reference sequence). The V and J ends lost 0 bases and 2 bases respectively, with 10 bases between them. The CDR3 spans 14 residues. The CDR3 here is CAWSVLGRNYGYTF. The CDR3 region has the DNA TGTGCCTGGAGTGTACTGGGGCGGAACTATGGCTACACCTTC.

The chain employs TRBV5-1 and TRBJ2-7; 8 nucleotides match TRBD1. The CDR3 consists of 15 residues. The junction had 4 bases not matched to a gene; V was cut back by 0 bases and J by 2 bases. Germline CDR1 is SGHRS and CDR2 is YFSETQ. The CDR3 sequence is CASSLGAGGAYEQYF. CDR3 coding DNA: TGCGCCAGCAGCTTGGGGGCAGGGGGCGCCTACGAGCAGTACTTC.

This clone occurred a few times. This chain uses TRBV5-1 with TRBJ2-1, with 14 bases lining up with TRBD2. J gave up 12 bases and V 4 bases, and 9 bases lay outside the gene matches. Germline V gene data show CDR1 as SGHRS and CDR2 as YFSETQ. CDR3 length: 15 residues. CDR3 protein: CASSPGTSGSRTQFF. CDR3 bases: TGCGCCAGCAGCCCGGGGACTAGCGGGAGTAGGACGCAGTTCTTC.

This clone occurred a few times. V usage is TRBV19 and J usage is TRBJ2-3, with TRBD1 identical over 7 bases. Trimming at V came to 3 bases and at J to 0 bases, leaving 9 bases not matched to a gene. Germline V gene sequence: CDR1 LNHDA, CDR2 SQIVND (reference sequence). The CDR3 has 17 residues. CDR3 DNA sequence: TGTGCCAGTAGTATTTCTCAGACAGGGTGGAGCACAGATACGCAGTATTTT. This encodes CASSISQTGWSTDTQYF.

This clone appeared once. The rearrangement joins TRBV6-4 to TRBJ2-2, with D possibly matching TRBD1 (6 bases). V lost 4 bases to trimming and J lost 2 bases, with 8 bases between them. This CDR3 has 14 amino acids. Germline V gene sequence: CDR1 MRHNA, CDR2 SNTAGT. The CDR3 region has the DNA TGTGCCAGCAGTGCACAGGGTAACACCGGGGAGCTGTTTTTT. Translating gives CASSAQGNTGELFF.

V is TRBV6-6 and J is TRBJ1-1, with 8 nucleotides matching TRBD1. The CDR3 has 15 residues. The junction had 10 bases not matched to a gene; V was cut back by 5 bases and J by 5 bases. The V gene's germline CDR1 is MNHNY and CDR2 SVGAGI (reference sequence). Here the CDR3 reads CASSPLVDRGTEAFF. The CDR3, as DNA: TGTGCCAGCAGTCCTTTAGTCGACAGGGGAACTGAAGCTTTCTTT.

This clone was observed a single time. V and J are TRBV19 and TRBJ2-7, with 9 bases that match TRBD2. The CDR3 is 13 residues long. Germline V gene data show CDR1 as LNHDA and CDR2 as SQIVND (reference sequence). The J segment lost 3 bases and the V segment lost 5 bases, leaving 2 bases of the junction unmatched. CDR3 sequence: CASSSSGIYEQYF. The CDR3 region has the DNA TGTGCCAGTAGTTCTAGCGGGATCTACGAGCAGTACTTC.

The rearrangement links TRBV18 to TRBJ2-3; 10 bases are shared with TRBD2. Trimming removed 8 bases from V and 4 bases from J; junction bases left unmatched: 6. Germline V lookup: CDR1 KGHSH, CDR2 LQKENI. CDR3 size: 14 residues. CDR3 sequence reads: CASRPGLASDTQYF. The CDR3 nucleotides read TGTGCCAGCCGGCCGGGACTAGCGTCAGATACGCAGTATTTT. Variable domain in full (rest from reference TRBV18 and TRBJ2-3): NAGVMQNPRHLVRRRGQEARLRCSPMKGHSHVYWYRQLPEEGLKFMVYLQKENIIDESGMPKERFSAEFPKEGPSILRIQQVVRGDSAAYFCASRPGLASDTQYFGPGTRLTVL.

This rearrangement joins TRBV2 to TRBJ2-3; TRBD2 matches 13 bases. V lost 6 bases and J lost 5; bases outside the gene matches: 8. The CDR3 is 16 residues long. Germline V lookup: CDR1 SNHLY, CDR2 FYNNEI. CDR3 coding DNA: TGTGCCAGCAGGGATCTACTAGCGGGAGGGAGAGATACGCAGTATTTT. Translating it yields CASRDLLAGGRDTQYF.

CDR3 DNA sequence: TGTGCCACCAATATTGATGCAGGGGGTTATGGCTACACCTTC. As protein: CATNIDAGGYGYTF. The chain links TRBV19 to TRBJ1-2; TRBD1 agrees at 7 bases. Looked up from germline, CDR1 is LNHDA and CDR2 is SQIVND (reference sequence). J was trimmed by 5 bases and V by 10 bases; bases with no gene match: 13. The CDR3 has 14 residues.

This clone was recorded only once. J is TRBJ1-5 and V is TRBV6-1, with D possibly matching TRBD1 (5 bases). CDR3 length equals 16 residues. Germline values: CDR1 MNHNS, CDR2 SASEGT. Trimming took 2 bases from V and 9 from J, leaving 20 bases between them. The CDR3 nucleotides are TGTGCCAGCAGTGAACTCTTGGGACTCTCTTCAGGGCCCCAGCATTTT. Its protein product is CASSELLGLSSGPQHF.

The chain has TRBV7-6 and TRBJ2-1; D gene unclear. The V and J ends lost 3 bases and 4 bases respectively, with 10 bases between them. Germline assignment: CDR1 SGHVS and CDR2 FNYEAQ. The CDR3 length is 14 residues. The CDR3 here is CASSFSFVYNEQFF. The CDR3 DNA reads TGTGCCAGCAGCTTTAGCTTTGTTTACAATGAGCAGTTCTTC.

The V and J genes are TRBV6-5 and TRBJ2-2; TRBD1 aligns across 7 bases. V gave up 6 bases and J gave up 7 bases; unmatched junction bases: 11. Per germline, CDR1 MNHEY and CDR2 SVGAGI. The CDR3 runs to 15 residues. The CDR3 here is CASSLSDRTGGELFF. CDR3 coding DNA: TGTGCCAGCAGCCTGTCGGACAGGACGGGCGGGGAGCTGTTTTTT.

The chain has TRBV30 and TRBJ1-3; D perhaps matches TRBD1 (6 bases). This CDR3 is built from 14 residues. CDR1 and CDR2 (germline): GTSNPN, SVGIG (reference sequence). Between the trimmed V and J ends, which lost 3 bases and 6 bases, there was a span of 15 bases. CDR3 protein: CAWRWGRGVNTIYF. The CDR3 bases are TGTGCCTGGAGATGGGGCAGGGGAGTAAACACCATATATTTT.

The V call is TRBV18, the J call TRBJ2-3; D gene ambiguous. CDR1 is KGHSH and CDR2 is LQKENI in the germline V gene. The CDR3 is 12 residues long. Trimming pared 2 bases from V and 4 bases from J, leaving 4 bases between. CDR3 nucleotides: TGTGCCAGCTCACCATCTTCAGATACGCAGTATTTT. This encodes CASSPSSDTQYF.

This CDR3 is CASSLDGVTSGYTF. CDR3 nucleotide sequence: TGTGCCAGCAGCTTAGATGGAGTAACTAGTGGCTACACCTTC. The chain is built from TRBV11-2 and TRBJ1-2, with D uncertain. This CDR3 comprises 14 residues. CDR1 is SGHAT, CDR2 FQNNGV, per germline. V lost 0 bases to trimming and J lost 7 bases, with 12 bases between them.

The chain couples TRBV5-1 to TRBJ2-7; D may be TRBD2 (5 bases). Between the trimmed V and J ends, which lost 4 bases and 2 bases, there was a span of 13 bases. The CDR3 loop spans 14 amino acids. Germline-derived CDR1 and CDR2 are SGHRS and YFSETQ. The CDR3 reads CASSPAGIPYEQYF. For the CDR3, the DNA is TGCGCCAGCAGCCCGGCCGGGATTCCCTACGAGCAGTACTTC.

The chain has TRBV7-9 and TRBJ2-3, with D possibly matching TRBD1 (6 bases). The germline CDR1 and CDR2 sequences are SEHNR and FQNEAQ (reference sequence). V was cut by 1 base and J by 5 bases, with 16 bases left in between. This CDR3 has 16 residues. In DNA, the CDR3 is TGTGCCAGCAGCTTAGGGGGGCAGGCTGCAGGAGATACGCAGTATTTT. Translated, it gives CASSLGGQAAGDTQYF.

The V gene is TRBV7-3, the J gene TRBJ1-5; possible D gene TRBD1, 6 bases. There are 13 residues in the CDR3. The ends were cut back, 5 bases at V and 6 bases at J, with 11 bases in the middle. Germline assignment: CDR1 SGHTA and CDR2 FQGTGA. The CDR3 nucleotides are TGTGCCAGCAGCCTCACAGGGAGTCAGCCCCAGCATTTT. It codes for CASSLTGSQPQHF.

The V call is TRBV6-2 or TRBV6-3, the J call TRBJ1-2; D possibly corresponds to TRBD1 (5 bases). CDR3 size: 13 residues. V lost 2 bases and J 6 bases, leaving 10 bases between the germline ends. CDR1 and CDR2 from the germline V gene are MNHEY and SVGEGT. The CDR3 DNA follows: TGTGCCAGCAGTTACGTAGGGGAAGATGGCTACACCTTC. It is translated as CASSYVGEDGYTF.

The chain employs TRBV29-1 and TRBJ2-2; a weak D match, TRBD1 (6 bases). V was pared by 7 bases and J by 6 bases, with 18 bases between. Germline V CDR1 and CDR2: SQVTM, ANQGSEA. The CDR3 sequence is 14 residues long. CDR3 DNA sequence: TGCAGCGGAAGCCCACAGGGTAGCGCCGGGGAGCTGTTTTTT. Amino acid sequence: CSGSPQGSAGELFF.

The chain has TRBV3-1 (or the pseudogene TRBV3-2) and TRBJ1-2; D ambiguous. CDR3 length equals 14 residues. The V gene's germline CDR1 is LGHDT and CDR2 YNNKEL (reference sequence). The V gene lost 0 bases and the J gene lost 7 bases, with 12 bases spanning the gap. DNA for the CDR3: TGTGCCAGCAGCCAAGAGGTTATAAGAGGTGGCTACACCTTC. Amino acids: CASSQEVIRGGYTF.

This chain connects TRBV5-6 to TRBJ1-2; D gene uncertain. The CDR3 is made up of 13 amino acids. CDR1 SGHDT and CDR2 YYEEEE come from the germline V gene. The germline V and J ends were trimmed by 0 bases and 5 bases, with 8 bases remaining between them. DNA for the CDR3: TGTGCCAGCAGCTTGGACCGCGGGTATGGCTACACCTTC. Residues: CASSLDRGYGYTF.